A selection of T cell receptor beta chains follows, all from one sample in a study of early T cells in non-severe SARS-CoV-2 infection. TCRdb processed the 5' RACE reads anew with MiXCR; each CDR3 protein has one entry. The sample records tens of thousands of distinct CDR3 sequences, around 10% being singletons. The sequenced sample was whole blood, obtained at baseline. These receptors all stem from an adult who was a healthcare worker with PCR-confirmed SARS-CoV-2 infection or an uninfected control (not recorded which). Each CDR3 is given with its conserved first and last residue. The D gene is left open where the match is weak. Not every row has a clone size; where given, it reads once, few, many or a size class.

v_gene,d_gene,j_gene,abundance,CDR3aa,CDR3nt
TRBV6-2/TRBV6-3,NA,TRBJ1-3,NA,CASSYAVLYGGNTIYF,TGTGCCAGCAGTTACGCCGTGCTTTATGGAGGAAACACCATATATTTT
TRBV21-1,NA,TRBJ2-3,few,CASSKGGLAGRSTQYF,TGTGCCAGCAGCAAGGGTGGACTAGCGGGACGCTCTACGCAGTATTTT
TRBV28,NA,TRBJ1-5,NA,CASSRGRPQHF,TGTGCCAGCAGTCGGGGGAGGCCCCAGCATTTT
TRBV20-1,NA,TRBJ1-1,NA,CSAPPGPWNTEAFF,TGCAGTGCACCCCCGGGACCTTGGAACACTGAAGCTTTCTTT
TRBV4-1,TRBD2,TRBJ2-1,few,CASSRGLAISSYNEQFF,TGCGCCAGCAGCCGTGGACTAGCAATTAGCTCCTACAATGAGCAGTTCTTC
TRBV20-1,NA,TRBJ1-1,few,CSAWRRMNTEAFF,TGCAGTGCTTGGAGGCGAATGAACACTGAAGCTTTCTTT
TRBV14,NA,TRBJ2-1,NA,CASADISTSEQFF,TGTGCCAGCGCCGATATTTCTACCAGTGAGCAGTTCTTC
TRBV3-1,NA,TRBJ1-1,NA,CASSQEAGAGAFF,TGTGCCAGCAGCCAAGAGGCGGGCGCCGGGGCTTTCTTT
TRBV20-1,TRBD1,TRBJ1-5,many,CSARLGQGNQPQHF,TGCAGTGCTAGACTAGGACAGGGCAATCAGCCCCAGCATTTT
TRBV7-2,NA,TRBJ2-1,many,CASSVASYNEQFF,TGTGCCAGCTCGGTGGCATCCTACAATGAGCAGTTCTTC
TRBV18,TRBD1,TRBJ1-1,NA,CASSPQQGEAFF,TGTGCCAGCTCACCACAACAGGGGGAAGCTTTCTTT
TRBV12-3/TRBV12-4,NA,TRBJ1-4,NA,CASSLRDLATNEKLFF,TGTGCCAGCAGCTTACGGGACCTTGCAACTAATGAAAAACTGTTTTTT
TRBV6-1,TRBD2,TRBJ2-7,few,CASIQGPRTSSHYEQYF,TGTGCCAGCATTCAGGGACCCAGGACTAGTTCCCACTACGAGCAGTACTTC
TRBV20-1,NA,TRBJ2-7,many,CSASSWGGPSEQYF,TGCAGTGCTAGCTCCTGGGGGGGCCCCTCCGAGCAGTACTTC
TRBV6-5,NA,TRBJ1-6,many,CASSLDSDNSPLHF,TGTGCCAGCAGCCTGGACAGTGATAATTCACCCCTCCACTTT
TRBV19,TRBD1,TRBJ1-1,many,CASTTRDRAMNTEAFF,TGTGCCAGTACCACCCGGGACAGGGCGATGAACACTGAAGCTTTCTTT
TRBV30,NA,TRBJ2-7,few,CAWSVEVAQYF,TGTGCCTGGAGTGTAGAGGTCGCGCAGTACTTC
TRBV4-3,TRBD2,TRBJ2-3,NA,CASSQDAGGVTDTQYF,TGCGCCAGCAGCCAAGATGCGGGGGGGGTTACAGATACGCAGTATTTT
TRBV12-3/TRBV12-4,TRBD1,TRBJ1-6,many,CASKPTGEGSPLHF,TGTGCCAGCAAACCTACAGGGGAAGGCTCACCCCTCCACTTT
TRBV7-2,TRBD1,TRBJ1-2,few,CASSWGQGAFGYTF,TGTGCCAGCAGCTGGGGACAGGGGGCGTTTGGCTACACCTTC
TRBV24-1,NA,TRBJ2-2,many,CATSRVAGELFF,TGTGCCACCAGCAGGGTTGCCGGGGAGCTGTTTTTT
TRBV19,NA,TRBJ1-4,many,CASSIRYRNNEKLFF,TGTGCCAGTAGTATACGGTACCGCAATAATGAAAAACTGTTTTTT
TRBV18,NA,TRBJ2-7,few,CASSPREQLAEQYF,TGTGCCAGCTCACCGAGAGAACAGCTCGCCGAGCAGTACTTC
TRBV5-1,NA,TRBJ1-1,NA,CASSLAAQGNTEAFF,TGCGCCAGCAGCTTGGCGGCGCAGGGGAACACTGAAGCTTTCTTT
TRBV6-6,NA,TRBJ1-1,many,CASSYPVGGEEAFF,TGTGCCAGCAGTTACCCCGTTGGGGGGGAAGAAGCTTTCTTT
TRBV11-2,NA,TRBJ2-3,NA,CASSLSGNGGPTDTQYF,TGTGCCAGCAGCTTATCGGGGAACGGGGGGCCCACAGATACGCAGTATTTT
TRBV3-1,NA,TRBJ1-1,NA,CASSRGAWDTEAFF,TGTGCCAGCAGCAGGGGCGCGTGGGACACTGAAGCTTTCTTT
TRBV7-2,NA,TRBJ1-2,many,CASSVDVNYGYTF,TGTGCCAGCAGCGTCGATGTTAACTATGGCTACACCTTC
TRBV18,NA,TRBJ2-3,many,CASSPLSGSDTQYF,TGTGCCAGCTCACCACTCTCCGGCTCGGATACGCAGTATTTT
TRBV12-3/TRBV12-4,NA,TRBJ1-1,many,CASSSKALLSIGSTEAFF,TGTGCCAGCAGTTCAAAGGCACTCTTATCAATTGGGAGCACTGAAGCTTTCTTT
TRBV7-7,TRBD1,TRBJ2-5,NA,CASSLGGQGKTQYF,TGTGCCAGCAGCTTAGGGGGACAGGGGAAGACCCAGTACTTC
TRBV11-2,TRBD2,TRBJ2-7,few,CASSLVTSGGYEQYF,TGTGCCAGCAGCTTAGTGACTAGCGGGGGGTACGAGCAGTACTTC
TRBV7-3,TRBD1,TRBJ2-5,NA,CASSLTGQGMETQYF,TGTGCCAGCAGCTTAACGGGACAGGGGATGGAGACCCAGTACTTC
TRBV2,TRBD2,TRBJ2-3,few,CASTPGTSGLTDTQYF,TGTGCCAGCACCCCCGGCACTAGCGGACTGACAGATACGCAGTATTTT
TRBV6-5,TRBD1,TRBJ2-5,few,CASSFSTGSNQETQYF,TGTGCCAGCAGTTTCTCGACAGGGTCGAACCAAGAGACCCAGTACTTC
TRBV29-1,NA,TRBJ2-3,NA,CSDRTSTDTQYF,TGCAGCGACCGGACTAGCACAGATACGCAGTATTTT
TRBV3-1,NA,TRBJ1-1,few,CASSPPTGRNTEAFF,TGTGCCAGCAGCCCCCCTACTGGCCGGAACACTGAAGCTTTCTTT
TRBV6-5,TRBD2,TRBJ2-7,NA,CASSYATGTSGYEQYF,TGTGCCAGCAGTTACGCGACCGGGACTAGCGGGTACGAGCAGTACTTC
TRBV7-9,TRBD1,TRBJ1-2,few,CASSPTGQGGGGYTF,TGTGCCAGCAGCCCGACGGGACAGGGAGGGGGTGGCTACACCTTC
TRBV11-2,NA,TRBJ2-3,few,CASSLQVAHTDTQYF,TGTGCCAGCAGCCTACAGGTAGCACACACAGATACGCAGTATTTT
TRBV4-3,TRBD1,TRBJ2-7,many,CASSQDWSAGGAGGYEQYF,TGCGCCAGCAGCCAAGATTGGTCGGCAGGGGGCGCGGGTGGCTACGAGCAGTACTTC
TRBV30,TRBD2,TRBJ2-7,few,CAWSRGLAGGGEQYF,TGTGCCTGGAGCCGAGGACTAGCGGGAGGGGGCGAGCAGTACTTC
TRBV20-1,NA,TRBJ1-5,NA,CSAKTGGNQPQHF,TGCAGTGCCAAAACAGGTGGAAATCAGCCCCAGCATTTT
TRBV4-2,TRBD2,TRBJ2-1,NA,CASSPGRTSGLYNEQFF,TGTGCCAGCAGCCCGGGGAGGACTAGCGGGCTGTACAATGAGCAGTTCTTC
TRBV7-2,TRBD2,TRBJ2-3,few,CASSHGLAGPGADTQYF,TGTGCCAGCAGCCACGGACTAGCGGGCCCTGGGGCAGATACGCAGTATTTT
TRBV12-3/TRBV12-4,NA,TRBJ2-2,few,CASTLRGELFF,TGTGCCAGCACCCTTCGAGGGGAGCTGTTTTTT
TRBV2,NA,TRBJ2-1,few,CASRSLNSYNEQFF,TGTGCCAGCAGGAGTCTTAACTCCTACAATGAGCAGTTCTTC
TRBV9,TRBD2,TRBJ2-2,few,CASSVGIAGGADTGELFF,TGTGCCAGCAGCGTTGGGATAGCGGGAGGGGCGGACACCGGGGAGCTGTTTTTT
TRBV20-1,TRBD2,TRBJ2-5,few,CSAPRSGRETQYF,TGCAGTGCCCCAAGAAGCGGGAGAGAGACCCAGTACTTC
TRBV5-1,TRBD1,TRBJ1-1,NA,CASSPGQLGTEAFF,TGCGCCAGCAGCCCGGGACAGTTGGGCACTGAAGCTTTCTTT
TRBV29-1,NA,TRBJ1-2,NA,CSVEGLAGVSYGYTF,TGCAGCGTTGAGGGGCTGGCGGGGGTCAGCTATGGCTACACCTTC
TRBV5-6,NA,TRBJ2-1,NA,CASSPLGKKGDEQFF,TGTGCCAGCAGCCCCTTGGGGAAAAAGGGGGATGAGCAGTTCTTC
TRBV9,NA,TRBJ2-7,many,CASSATTGPYEQYF,TGTGCCAGCAGCGCGACTACAGGGCCCTACGAGCAGTACTTC